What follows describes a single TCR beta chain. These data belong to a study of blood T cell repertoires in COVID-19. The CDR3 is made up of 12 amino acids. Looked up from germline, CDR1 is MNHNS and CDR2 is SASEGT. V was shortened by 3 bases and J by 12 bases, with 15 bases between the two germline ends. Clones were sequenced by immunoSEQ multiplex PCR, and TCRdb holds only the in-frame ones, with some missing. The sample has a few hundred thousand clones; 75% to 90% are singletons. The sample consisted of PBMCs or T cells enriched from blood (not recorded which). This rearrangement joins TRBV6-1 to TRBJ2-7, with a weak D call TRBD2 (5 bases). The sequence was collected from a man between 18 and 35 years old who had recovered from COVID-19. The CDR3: CASSELSAPGYF. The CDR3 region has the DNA TGTGCCAGCAGTGAGCTTAGCGCCCCCGGGTACTTC.